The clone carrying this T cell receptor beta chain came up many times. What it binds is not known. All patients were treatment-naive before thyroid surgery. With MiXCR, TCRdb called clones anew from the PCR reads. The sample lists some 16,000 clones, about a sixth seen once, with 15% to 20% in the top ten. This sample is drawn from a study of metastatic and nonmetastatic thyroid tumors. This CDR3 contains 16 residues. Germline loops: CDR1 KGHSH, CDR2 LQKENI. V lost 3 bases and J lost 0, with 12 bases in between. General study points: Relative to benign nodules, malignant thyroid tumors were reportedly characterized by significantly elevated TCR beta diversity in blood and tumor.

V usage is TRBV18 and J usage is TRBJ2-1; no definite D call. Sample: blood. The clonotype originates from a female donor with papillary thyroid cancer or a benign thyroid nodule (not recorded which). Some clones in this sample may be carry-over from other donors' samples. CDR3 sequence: CASSPRPQSSYNEQFF. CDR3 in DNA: TGTGCCAGCTCACCCCGGCCACAGAGCTCCTACAATGAGCAGTTCTTC.